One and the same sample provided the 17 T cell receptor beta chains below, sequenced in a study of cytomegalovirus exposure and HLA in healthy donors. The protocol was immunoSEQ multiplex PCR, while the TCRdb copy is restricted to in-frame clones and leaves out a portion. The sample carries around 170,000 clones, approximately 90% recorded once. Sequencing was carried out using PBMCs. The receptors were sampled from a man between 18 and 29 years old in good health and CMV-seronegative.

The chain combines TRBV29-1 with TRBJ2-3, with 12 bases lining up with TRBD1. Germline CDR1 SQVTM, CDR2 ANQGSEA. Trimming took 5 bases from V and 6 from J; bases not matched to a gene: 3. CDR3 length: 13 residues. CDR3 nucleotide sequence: TGCAGCGTTCCGGGACAGGGGGCTGATACGCAGTATTTT. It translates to CSVPGQGADTQYF.

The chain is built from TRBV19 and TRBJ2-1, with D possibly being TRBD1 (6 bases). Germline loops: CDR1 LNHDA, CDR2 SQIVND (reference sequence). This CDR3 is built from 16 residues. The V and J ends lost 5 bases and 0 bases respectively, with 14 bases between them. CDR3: CASSLSGVPSYNEQFF. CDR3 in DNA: TGTGCCAGTAGTCTATCAGGGGTTCCCTCCTACAATGAGCAGTTCTTC.

The CDR3 sequence: CASSQQTGRHTEAFF. In DNA, the CDR3 is TGTGCCAGCTCACAGCAGACAGGGAGGCACACTGAAGCTTTCTTT. The chain employs TRBV18 and TRBJ1-1; 7 bases are a match to TRBD1. The length of the CDR3 is 15 residues. CDR1 and CDR2 (germline): KGHSH, LQKENI. The junction had 8 bases not matched to a gene; V was cut back by 4 bases and J by 3 bases.

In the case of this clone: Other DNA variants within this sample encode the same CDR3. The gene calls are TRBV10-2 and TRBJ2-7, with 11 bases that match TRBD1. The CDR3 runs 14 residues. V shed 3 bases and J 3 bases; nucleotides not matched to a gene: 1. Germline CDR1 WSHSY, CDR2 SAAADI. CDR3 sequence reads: CASSEGTGGYEQYF. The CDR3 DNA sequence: TGCGCCAGCAGTGAAGGGACAGGGGGCTACGAGCAGTACTTC.

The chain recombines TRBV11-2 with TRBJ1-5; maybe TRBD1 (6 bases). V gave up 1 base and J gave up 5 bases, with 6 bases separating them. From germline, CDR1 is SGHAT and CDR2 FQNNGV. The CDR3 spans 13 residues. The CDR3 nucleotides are TGTGCCAGCAGCTTAGCAGGGGATCAGCCCCAGCATTTT. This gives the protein CASSLAGDQPQHF. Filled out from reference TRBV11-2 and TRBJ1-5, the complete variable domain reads EAGVAQSPRYKIIEKRQSVAFWCNPISGHATLYWYQQILGQGPKLLIQFQNNGVVDDSQLPKDRFSAERLKGVDSTLKIQPAKLEDSAVYLCASSLAGDQPQHFGDGTRLSIL.

CDR3 residues: CASSLVSRGGRGYTF. CDR3 in DNA: TGTGCCAGCAGCTTAGTCTCCAGGGGCGGACGGGGCTACACCTTC. The chain links TRBV7-2 to TRBJ1-2; D might be TRBD1 (6 bases). Germline CDR1 reads SGHTA; CDR2 reads FQGNSA. V lost 1 base to trimming and J lost 8 bases, with 17 bases between them. The length of the CDR3 is 15 residues.

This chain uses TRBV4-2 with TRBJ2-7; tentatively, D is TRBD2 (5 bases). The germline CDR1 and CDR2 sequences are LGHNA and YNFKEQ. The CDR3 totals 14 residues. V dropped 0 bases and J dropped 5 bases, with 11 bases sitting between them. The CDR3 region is CASSQEGADNEQYF. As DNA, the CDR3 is TGTGCCAGCAGCCAAGAAGGAGCGGATAACGAGCAGTACTTC.

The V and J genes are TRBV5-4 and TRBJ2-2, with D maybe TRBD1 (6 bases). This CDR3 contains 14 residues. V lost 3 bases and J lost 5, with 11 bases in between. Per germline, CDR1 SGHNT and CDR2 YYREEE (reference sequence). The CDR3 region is CASSSQGGTGELFF. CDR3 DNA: TGTGCCAGCAGCTCACAGGGCGGGACCGGGGAGCTGTTTTTT. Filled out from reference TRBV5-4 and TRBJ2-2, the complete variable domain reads ETGVTQSPTHLIKTRGQQVTLRCSSQSGHNTVSWYQQALGQGPQFIFQYYREEENGRGNFPPRFSGLQFPNYSSELNVNALELDDSALYLCASSSQGGTGELFFGEGSRLTVL.

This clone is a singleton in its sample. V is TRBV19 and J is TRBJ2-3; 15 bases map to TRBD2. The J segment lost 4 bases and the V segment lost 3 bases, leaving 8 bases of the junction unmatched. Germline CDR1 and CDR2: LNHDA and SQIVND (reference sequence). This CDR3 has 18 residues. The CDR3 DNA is TGTGCCAGTAGTATCGGACTAGCGGGGGGGCCAATCGCAGATACGCAGTATTTT. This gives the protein CASSIGLAGGPIADTQYF. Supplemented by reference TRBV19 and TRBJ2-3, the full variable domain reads DGGITQSPKYLFRKEGQNVTLSCEQNLNHDAMYWYRQDPGQGLRLIYYSQIVNDFQKGDIAEGYSVSREKKESFPLTVTSAQKNPTAFYLCASSIGLAGGPIADTQYFGPGTRLTVL.

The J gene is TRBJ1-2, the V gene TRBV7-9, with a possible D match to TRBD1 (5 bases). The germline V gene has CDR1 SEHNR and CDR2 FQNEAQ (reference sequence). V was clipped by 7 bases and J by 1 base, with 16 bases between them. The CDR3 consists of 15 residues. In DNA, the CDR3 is TGTGCCAGCACCCCCCGTGGGGGGGTTAACTATGGCTACACCTTC. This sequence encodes CASTPRGGVNYGYTF.

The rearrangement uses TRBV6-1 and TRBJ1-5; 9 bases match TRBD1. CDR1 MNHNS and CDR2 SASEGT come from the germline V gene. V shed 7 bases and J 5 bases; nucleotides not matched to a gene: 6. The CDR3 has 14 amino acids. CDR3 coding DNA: TGTGCCAGCACCGGGACAGGGAGGGATCAGCCCCAGCATTTT. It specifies CASTGTGRDQPQHF.

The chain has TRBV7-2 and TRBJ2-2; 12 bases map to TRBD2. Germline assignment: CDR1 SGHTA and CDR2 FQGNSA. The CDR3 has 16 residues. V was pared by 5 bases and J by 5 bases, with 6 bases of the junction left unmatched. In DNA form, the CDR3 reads TGTGCCAGCAGCCCTGGACTAGCGGGGTGGACCGGGGAGCTGTTTTTT. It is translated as CASSPGLAGWTGELFF.

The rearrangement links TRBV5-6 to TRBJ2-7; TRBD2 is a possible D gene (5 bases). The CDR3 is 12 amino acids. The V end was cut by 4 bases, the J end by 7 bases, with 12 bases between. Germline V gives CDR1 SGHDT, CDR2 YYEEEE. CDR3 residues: CASSAGSGEQYF. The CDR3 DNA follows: TGTGCCAGCAGCGCCGGCTCGGGGGAGCAGTACTTC.

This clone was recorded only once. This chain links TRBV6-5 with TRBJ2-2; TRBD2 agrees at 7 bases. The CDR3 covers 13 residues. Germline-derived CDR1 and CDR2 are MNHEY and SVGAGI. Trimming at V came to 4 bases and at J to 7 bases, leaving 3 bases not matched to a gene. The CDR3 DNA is TGTGCCAGCAGTTGGGAGGGGAGCGGGGAGCTGTTTTTT. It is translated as CASSWEGSGELFF.

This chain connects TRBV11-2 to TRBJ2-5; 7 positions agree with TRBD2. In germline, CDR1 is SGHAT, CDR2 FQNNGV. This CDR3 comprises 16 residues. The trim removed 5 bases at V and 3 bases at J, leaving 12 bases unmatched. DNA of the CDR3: TGTGCCAGCAGCCCGGGGACTACCCGGACCAAAGAGACCCAGTACTTC. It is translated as CASSPGTTRTKETQYF.

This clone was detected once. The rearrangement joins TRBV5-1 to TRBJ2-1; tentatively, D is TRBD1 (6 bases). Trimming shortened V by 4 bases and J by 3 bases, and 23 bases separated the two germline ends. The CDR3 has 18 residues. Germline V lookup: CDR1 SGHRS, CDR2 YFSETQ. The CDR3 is CASSRQSGETGIYNEQFF. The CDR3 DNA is TGCGCCAGCAGCAGACAATCGGGCGAGACAGGAATCTACAATGAGCAGTTCTTC. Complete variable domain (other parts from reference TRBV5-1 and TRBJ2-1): KAGVTQTPRYLIKTRGQQVTLSCSPISGHRSVSWYQQTPGQGLQFLFEYFSETQRNKGNFPGRFSGRQFSNSRSEMNVSTLELGDSALYLCASSRQSGETGIYNEQFFGPGTRLTVL.

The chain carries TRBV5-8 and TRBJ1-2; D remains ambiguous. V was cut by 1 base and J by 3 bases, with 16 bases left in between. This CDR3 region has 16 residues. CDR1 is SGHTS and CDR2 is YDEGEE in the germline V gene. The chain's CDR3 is CASSLRTQGRDYGYTF. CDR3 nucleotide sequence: TGTGCCAGCAGCTTGAGGACTCAAGGGAGGGACTATGGCTACACCTTC.